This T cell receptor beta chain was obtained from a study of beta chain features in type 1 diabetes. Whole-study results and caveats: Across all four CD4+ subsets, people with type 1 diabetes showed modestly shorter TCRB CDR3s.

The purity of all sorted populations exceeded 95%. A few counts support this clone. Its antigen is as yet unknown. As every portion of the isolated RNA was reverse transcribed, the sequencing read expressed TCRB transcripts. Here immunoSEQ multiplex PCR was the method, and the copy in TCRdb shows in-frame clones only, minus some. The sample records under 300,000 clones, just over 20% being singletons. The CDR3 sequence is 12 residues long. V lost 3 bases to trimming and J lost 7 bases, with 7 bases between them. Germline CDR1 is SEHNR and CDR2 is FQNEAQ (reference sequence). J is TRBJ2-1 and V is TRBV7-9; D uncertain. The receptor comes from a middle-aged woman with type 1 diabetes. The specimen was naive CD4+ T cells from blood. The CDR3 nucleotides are TGTGCCAGCAGCTTGTTCGGGAATGAGCAGTTCTTC. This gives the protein CASSLFGNEQFF.